The present entry profiles one T cell receptor beta chain with its context. The antigen remains undetermined. The method was immunoSEQ multiplex PCR; TCRdb's version includes in-frame clones alone and lacks a portion of them. The data hold around 97,000 clones, with over 85% observed a single time. These data are taken from a study of graft-versus-host responses after intestinal transplantation. The overall study: All recipients got anti-thymocyte globulin induction, then tacrolimus and steroids for roughly 3 years.

This CDR3 is 13 amino acids long. The J segment lost 8 bases and the V segment lost 5 bases, leaving 7 bases of the junction unmatched. Per germline, CDR1 SGHTA and CDR2 FQGNSA. The sequence was obtained from a human donor who received an intestinal transplant. The sample consisted of unstimulated CD8+ T cells sorted from spleen or lymph node cells, taken before intestinal transplant. The chain has TRBV7-2 and TRBJ1-2; 8 positions match TRBD1. In DNA form, the CDR3 reads TGTGCCAGCAGCAGGCAGGGGGCGGGGGGCTACACCTTC. Residues: CASSRQGAGGYTF.